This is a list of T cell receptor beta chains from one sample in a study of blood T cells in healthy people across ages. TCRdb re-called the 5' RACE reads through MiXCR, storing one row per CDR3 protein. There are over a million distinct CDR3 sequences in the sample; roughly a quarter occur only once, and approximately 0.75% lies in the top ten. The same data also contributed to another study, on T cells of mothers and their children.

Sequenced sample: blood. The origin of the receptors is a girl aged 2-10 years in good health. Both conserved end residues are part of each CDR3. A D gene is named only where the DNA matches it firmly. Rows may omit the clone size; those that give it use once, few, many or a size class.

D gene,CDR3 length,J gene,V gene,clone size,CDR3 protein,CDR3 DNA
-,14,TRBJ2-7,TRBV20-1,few,CSALFIFGAYEQYF,TGCAGTGCTCTATTTATCTTTGGAGCCTACGAGCAGTACTTC
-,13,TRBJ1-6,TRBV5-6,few,CASSLGTISPLHF,TGTGCCAGCAGCTTAGGGACAATTTCACCCCTCCACTTT
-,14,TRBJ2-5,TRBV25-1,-,CASTEGPFEETQYF,TGTGCCAGCACCGAGGGACCATTCGAAGAGACCCAGTACTTC
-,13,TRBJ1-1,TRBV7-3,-,CASSPDGITEAFF,TGTGCCAGCAGCCCGGACGGAATCACTGAAGCTTTCTTT
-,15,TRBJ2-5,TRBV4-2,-,CASSLGLLDKETQYF,TGTGCCAGCAGCCTCGGACTGCTAGATAAAGAGACCCAGTACTTC
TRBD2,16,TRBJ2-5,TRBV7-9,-,CASSLDTSGLQETQYF,TGTGCCAGCAGCTTAGACACTAGCGGCCTTCAAGAGACCCAGTACTTC
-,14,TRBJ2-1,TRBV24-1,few,CATSDSGGLNEQFF,TGTGCCACCAGTGATTCGGGGGGCCTCAATGAGCAGTTCTTC
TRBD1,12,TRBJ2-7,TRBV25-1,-,CASMTGGNEQYF,TGTGCCAGCATGACAGGGGGCAACGAGCAGTACTTC
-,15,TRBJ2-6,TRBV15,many,CATSRVRPGANVLTF,TGTGCCACCAGCAGAGTCCGCCCCGGGGCCAACGTCCTGACTTTC
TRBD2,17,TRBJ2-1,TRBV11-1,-,CASSLPSGINRNNEQFF,TGTGCCAGCAGCTTGCCTAGCGGGATTAATAGGAACAATGAGCAGTTCTTC
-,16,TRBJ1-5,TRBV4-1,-,CASSQGWGADNQPQHF,TGCGCCAGCAGCCAAGGTTGGGGGGCAGATAATCAGCCCCAGCATTTT
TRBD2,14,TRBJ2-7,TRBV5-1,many,CASSRTSGSYEQYF,TGCGCCAGCAGCCGGACTAGCGGGAGCTACGAGCAGTACTTC
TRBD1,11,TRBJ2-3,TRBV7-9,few,CASSRDREGYF,TGTGCCAGCAGCAGGGACAGGGAGGGGTATTTT
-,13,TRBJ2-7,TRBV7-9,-,CASNPSGAYEQYF,TGTGCCAGCAACCCGTCAGGGGCCTACGAGCAGTACTTC
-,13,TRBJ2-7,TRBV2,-,CASSVYRSYEQYF,TGTGCCAGCAGTGTATACAGAAGCTACGAGCAGTACTTC
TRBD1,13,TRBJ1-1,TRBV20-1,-,CTAPGGSNTEAFF,TGCACCGCTCCAGGGGGGTCGAACACTGAAGCTTTCTTT
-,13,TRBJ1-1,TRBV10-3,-,CAISEAKGSEAFF,TGTGCCATCAGTGAGGCGAAGGGGTCTGAAGCTTTCTTT
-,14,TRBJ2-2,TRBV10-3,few,CAISESMATGELFF,TGTGCCATCAGTGAGTCGATGGCCACCGGGGAGCTGTTTTTT
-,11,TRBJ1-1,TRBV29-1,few,CSVVQATEAFF,TGCAGCGTTGTGCAGGCTACAGAAGCTTTCTTT
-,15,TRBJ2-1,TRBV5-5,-,CASSLGARLVGEQFF,TGTGCCAGCAGCTTGGGCGCCCGCTTGGTGGGTGAGCAGTTCTTC
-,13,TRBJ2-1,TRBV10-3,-,CATTGLYRNEQFF,TGTGCCACTACGGGCCTGTACCGTAATGAGCAGTTCTTC
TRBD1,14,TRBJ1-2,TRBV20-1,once,CSALRQGVNSGYTF,TGCAGTGCATTAAGACAGGGTGTAAATTCGGGCTACACCTTC
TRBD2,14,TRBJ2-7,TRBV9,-,CASSVSGDNYEQYF,TGTGCCAGCAGCGTTAGCGGGGACAACTACGAGCAGTACTTC
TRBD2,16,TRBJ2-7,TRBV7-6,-,CASSLGRTSGIYEQYF,TGTGCCAGCAGCTTAGGAAGGACTAGCGGTATCTACGAGCAGTACTTC
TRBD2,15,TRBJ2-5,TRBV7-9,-,CASSPPVGAGGTQYF,TGTGCCAGCAGCCCGCCCGTCGGAGCGGGAGGGACCCAGTACTTC
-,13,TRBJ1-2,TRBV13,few,CASSLFDYYGYTF,TGTGCCAGCAGCTTATTTGACTACTATGGCTACACCTTC
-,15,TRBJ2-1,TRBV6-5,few,CASRLNRQPNNEQFF,TGTGCCAGCAGGCTTAACCGCCAACCTAACAATGAGCAGTTCTTC
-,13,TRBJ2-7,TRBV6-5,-,CASSYEASYEQYF,TGTGCCAGCAGTTACGAAGCATCCTACGAGCAGTACTTC
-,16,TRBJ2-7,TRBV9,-,CASSVGSGLISYEQYF,TGTGCCAGCAGCGTAGGAAGCGGGCTGATCTCCTACGAGCAGTACTTC
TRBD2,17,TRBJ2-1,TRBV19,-,CASASSGGESSYNEQFF,TGTGCCAGTGCTTCTAGCGGGGGCGAAAGCTCCTACAATGAGCAGTTCTTC
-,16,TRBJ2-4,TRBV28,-,CASSLYIRGAKNIQYF,TGTGCCAGCAGTTTATATATCCGCGGAGCCAAAAACATTCAGTACTTC
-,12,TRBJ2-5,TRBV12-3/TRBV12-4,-,CASEGWQETQYF,TGTGCCAGCGAAGGGTGGCAAGAGACCCAGTACTTC
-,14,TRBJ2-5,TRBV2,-,CASPEGLGRETQYF,TGTGCCAGCCCAGAAGGGCTAGGGAGAGAGACCCAGTACTTC
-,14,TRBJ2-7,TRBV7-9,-,CATRRRGESYKQYF,TGTGCTACTCGGCGCAGGGGAGAATCCTACAAGCAGTACTTC
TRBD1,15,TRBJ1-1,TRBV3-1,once,CASSPGQELNAEAFF,TGTGCCAGCAGCCCCGGACAGGAACTCAATGCTGAAGCTTTCTTT
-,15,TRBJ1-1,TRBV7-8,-,CASSLRLGTADEAFF,TGTGCCAGCAGCTTAAGACTCGGGACTGCCGATGAAGCTTTCTTT
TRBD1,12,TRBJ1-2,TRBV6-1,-,CASRGQGGGYTF,TGTGCCAGCAGGGGACAGGGTGGGGGCTACACCTTC
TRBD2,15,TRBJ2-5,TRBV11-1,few,CASSLQAGGLETQYF,TGTGCCAGCAGCCTCCAAGCGGGAGGTCTGGAGACCCAGTACTTC
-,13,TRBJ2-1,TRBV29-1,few,CSVGESSHNEQFF,TGCAGCGTGGGGGAATCCTCCCACAATGAGCAGTTCTTC
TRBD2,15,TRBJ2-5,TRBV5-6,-,CASSLNGLVEETQYF,TGTGCCAGCAGCTTAAATGGACTAGTGGAGGAGACCCAGTACTTC
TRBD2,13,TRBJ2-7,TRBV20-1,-,CSANLAGVYEQYF,TGCAGTGCTAACCTAGCGGGTGTCTACGAGCAGTACTTC
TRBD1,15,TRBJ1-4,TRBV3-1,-,CASGTSQGEVEKLFF,TGTGCCAGCGGAACCTCACAGGGGGAGGTTGAAAAACTGTTTTTT
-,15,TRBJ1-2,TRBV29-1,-,CSVEDRGESNYGYTF,TGCAGCGTTGAAGATCGTGGGGAATCTAACTATGGCTACACCTTC
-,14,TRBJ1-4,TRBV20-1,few,CSAPPGGAREKLFF,TGCAGTGCTCCCCCGGGCGGGGCGCGGGAAAAACTGTTTTTT
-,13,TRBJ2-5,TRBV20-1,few,CSANGHFQETQYF,TGCAGTGCTAATGGACATTTCCAAGAGACCCAGTACTTC
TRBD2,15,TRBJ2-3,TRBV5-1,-,CASSPLLAGSDTQYF,TGCGCCAGCAGCCCCCTACTAGCGGGGTCAGATACGCAGTATTTT
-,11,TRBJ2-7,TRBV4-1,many,CASSQEAEQYF,TGCGCCAGCAGCCAAGAAGCCGAGCAGTACTTC
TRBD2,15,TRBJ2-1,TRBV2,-,CASSPYSGDNNEQFF,TGTGCCAGCAGTCCTTATAGCGGGGACAACAATGAGCAGTTCTTC
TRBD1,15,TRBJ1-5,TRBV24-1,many,CATSDRRQGDQPQHF,TGTGCCACCAGTGACCGCCGACAGGGCGATCAGCCCCAGCATTTT
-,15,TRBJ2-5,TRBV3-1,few,CASSQARLEAQTQYF,TGTGCCAGCAGCCAAGCGAGACTAGAGGCCCAGACCCAGTACTTC
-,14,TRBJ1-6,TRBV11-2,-,CASSLEGYNSPLHF,TGTGCCAGCAGCTTAGAAGGATATAATTCACCCCTCCACTTT
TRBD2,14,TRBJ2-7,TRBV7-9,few,CASSSVTSAYEQYF,TGTGCCAGCAGCTCGGTGACTAGCGCCTACGAGCAGTACTTC
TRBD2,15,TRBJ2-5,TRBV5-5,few,CASSLATSGYETQYF,TGTGCCAGCAGCTTGGCGACTAGCGGTTACGAGACCCAGTACTTC
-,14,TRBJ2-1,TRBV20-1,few,CSASLTNGYNEQFF,TGCAGTGCTAGTCTCACGAACGGGTACAATGAGCAGTTCTTC
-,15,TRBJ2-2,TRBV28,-,CASSFIGLDTGELFF,TGTGCCAGCAGTTTCATAGGATTGGATACCGGGGAGCTGTTTTTT
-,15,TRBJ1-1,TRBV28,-,CASRRLGDWNTEAFF,TGTGCCAGCAGAAGGTTAGGGGACTGGAACACTGAAGCTTTCTTT
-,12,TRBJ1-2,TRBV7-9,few,CASSVGAYGYTF,TGTGCCAGCTCAGTGGGAGCCTATGGCTACACCTTC
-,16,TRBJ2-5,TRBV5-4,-,CASSLQVLESRETQYF,TGTGCCAGCAGCTTGCAAGTCCTGGAGAGTCGAGAGACCCAGTACTTC